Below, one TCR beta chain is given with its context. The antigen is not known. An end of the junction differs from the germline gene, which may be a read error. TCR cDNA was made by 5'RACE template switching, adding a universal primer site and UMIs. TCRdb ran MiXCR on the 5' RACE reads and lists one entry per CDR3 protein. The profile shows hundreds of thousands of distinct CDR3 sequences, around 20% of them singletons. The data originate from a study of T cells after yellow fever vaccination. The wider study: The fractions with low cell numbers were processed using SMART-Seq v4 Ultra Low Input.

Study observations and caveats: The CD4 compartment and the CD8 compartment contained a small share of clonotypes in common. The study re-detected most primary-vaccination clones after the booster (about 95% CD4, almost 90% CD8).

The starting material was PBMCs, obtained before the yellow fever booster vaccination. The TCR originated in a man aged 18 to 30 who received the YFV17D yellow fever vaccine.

This CDR3 is CAISESWTGGANSHF. Written as DNA, the CDR3 is TGTGCCATCAGTGAGTCGTGGACAGGGGGCGCGAATTCCCATTTT. J is TRBJ1-1 and V is TRBV10-3; TRBD1 matches at 11 bases. Germline assignment: CDR1 ENHRY and CDR2 SYGVKD. This CDR3 contains 15 residues.